These 11 T cell receptor beta chains were sequenced from one sample in a study of beta chain features in type 1 diabetes. Study-wide points: TCRB CDR3 length was moderately but significantly reduced in all four CD4+ subsets of Type 1 diabetes patients.

The sequenced template was cDNA made from the entire isolated RNA. TCRdb keeps only in-frame clones here, not all; method: immunoSEQ multiplex PCR. The sample contains 400,000 or so clones, roughly an eighth of which appear only once. These TCRs are of unknown antigen specificity. Sample: naive CD4+ T cells from blood. All receptors come from a woman between 18 and 29 years old with type 1 diabetes.

This clone appeared a few times. The chain links TRBV10-3 to TRBJ2-3; 9 nucleotides agree with TRBD1. The CDR3 length is 15 residues. The J segment lost 10 bases and the V segment lost 2 bases, leaving 10 bases of the junction unmatched. The germline V gene has CDR1 ENHRY and CDR2 SYGVKD. For the CDR3, the DNA is TGTGCCATCAGTGAGGAGGGGACAGGGCGGATAGCGCAGTATTTT. Its protein is CAISEEGTGRIAQYF.

The table lists this clone with a count of one. The chain couples TRBV18 to TRBJ2-4; weak D call: TRBD2 (5 bases). Trimming shortened V by 0 bases and J by 12 bases, and 15 bases separated the two germline ends. Germline V gives CDR1 KGHSH, CDR2 LQKENI. The CDR3 length is 14 residues. The CDR3, as DNA: TGTGCCAGCTCACCACCGTATGGGAGTTTGGGTCAGTACTTC. It translates to CASSPPYGSLGQYF.

This clone was picked up a small number of times. This chain links TRBV27 with TRBJ2-1, with D perhaps matching TRBD2 (6 bases). The CDR3 spans 15 residues. From germline, CDR1 is MNHEY and CDR2 SMNVEV (reference sequence). V was cut by 3 bases and J by 1 base, with 10 bases left in between. CDR3 loop: CASSFRTISYNEQFF. The DNA for the CDR3 is TGTGCCAGCAGTTTCCGGACTATTTCCTACAATGAGCAGTTCTTC.

The CDR3 sequence: CASSAGVSYEQYF. Written as DNA, the CDR3 is TGTGCCAGTAGTGCCGGGGTTTCCTACGAGCAGTACTTC. The chain uses TRBV19 and TRBJ2-7; TRBD2 is a possible D gene (5 bases). Germline V gene data show CDR1 as LNHDA and CDR2 as SQIVND (reference sequence). CDR3 length: 13 residues. Trimming took 5 bases from V and 1 from J, leaving 9 bases between them. Filled out from reference TRBV19 and TRBJ2-7, the complete variable domain reads DGGITQSPKYLFRKEGQNVTLSCEQNLNHDAMYWYRQDPGQGLRLIYYSQIVNDFQKGDIAEGYSVSREKKESFPLTVTSAQKNPTAFYLCASSAGVSYEQYFGPGTRLTVT.

The chain combines TRBV30 with TRBJ1-1, with a weak D call TRBD1 (5 bases). This CDR3 spans 12 amino acids. Germline loops: CDR1 GTSNPN, CDR2 SVGIG (reference sequence). V gave up 4 bases and J gave up 0 bases, with 6 bases separating them. For the CDR3, the DNA is TGTGCCTGGACAGGGATGAACACTGAAGCTTTCTTT. Translation gives CAWTGMNTEAFF.

This clone was counted a few times. The CDR3 spells CASSLATVNQPQHF. In nucleotides, the CDR3 is TGTGCCAGCAGCTTAGCGACAGTCAATCAGCCCCAGCATTTT. The chain links TRBV7-9 to TRBJ1-5; possibly TRBD1 for D (5 bases). V lost 0 bases to trimming and J lost 3 bases, with 6 bases between them. CDR1 SEHNR and CDR2 FQNEAQ come from the germline V gene (reference sequence). The CDR3 loop spans 14 amino acids.

This clone was recorded a few times. This chain links TRBV13 with TRBJ1-5; 7 bases line up with TRBD1. From germline, CDR1 is PRHDT and CDR2 FYEKMQ (reference sequence). V lost 5 bases, J lost 0 bases, and 4 bases stayed unmatched. The CDR3 has 15 residues. Here the CDR3 DNA reads TGTGCCAGCAGCACACGACAGGGTAGCAATCAGCCCCAGCATTTT. It translates to CASSTRQGSNQPQHF.

This clone was observed a few times. The chain combines TRBV14 with TRBJ2-1; 7 bases are a match to TRBD2. The germline gives CDR1 SGHDN, CDR2 FVKESK. V was pared by 1 base and J by 5 bases, with 5 bases of the junction left unmatched. The CDR3 totals 15 residues. In DNA form, the CDR3 reads TGTGCCAGCAGCCAAGTGAGACTAGCACACAATGAGCAGTTCTTC. This codes for CASSQVRLAHNEQFF.

The J gene is TRBJ2-1, the V gene TRBV10-3; 12 bases map to TRBD2. Germline CDR1 and CDR2: ENHRY and SYGVKD. This CDR3 spans 15 amino acids. The J segment lost 5 bases and the V segment lost 7 bases, leaving 6 bases of the junction unmatched. The CDR3 DNA is TGTGCCATCACTCCGGGACTAGCGGGCCACAATGAGCAGTTCTTC. It is translated as CAITPGLAGHNEQFF.

J is TRBJ1-5 and V is TRBV4-1, with a possible D match to TRBD1 (5 bases). The V gene lost 0 bases and the J gene lost 9 bases, with 21 bases spanning the gap. The CDR3 has 17 residues. Germline V CDR1 and CDR2: MGHRA, YSYEKL. The CDR3 nucleotides read TGCGCCAGCAGCCAAGATTCAGAGACCGGGGGTTTGCGGCCCCAGCATTTT. It yields the protein CASSQDSETGGLRPQHF.

The rearrangement uses TRBV7-9 and TRBJ2-5; 8 bases are a match to TRBD1. Losses at the gene ends were 1 base for V and 4 bases for J; bases not matched to a gene: 2. The CDR3 has 14 residues. Germline-derived CDR1 and CDR2 are SEHNR and FQNEAQ (reference sequence). CDR3 sequence: CASSLGTGRETQYF. The CDR3 DNA is TGTGCCAGCAGCTTAGGGACAGGGCGAGAGACCCAGTACTTC.